The present T cell receptor beta chain was sequenced within a study of shared clonotypes between healthy human individuals. Study summary: Three CD4 naive, three CD4 memory, two CD8 naive and one CD8 memory plate were used per donor.

About this clone itself: The antigen remains undetermined.

When replicate PCRs were run on sorted subsets, they used 150 to 200 ng DNA, approximately 27,000 T cell genomes. Assay: immunoSEQ multiplex PCR; the TCRdb copy retains only in-frame clones and omits some. The data show 2.5 million or so clones, 90% to 95% seen once. The CDR3 sequence is 11 residues long. The V gene's germline CDR1 is SGHTA and CDR2 FQGNSA. V dropped 5 bases and J dropped 15 bases, with 14 bases sitting between them. General study findings and limits: Generally, estimated richness proved larger in naive subsets than it did in memory subsets. For naive CD4 cells, roughly 4.6% of clonotypes were shared across four donors.

The TCR originated in a man aged 18 to 30 in good health. Sequenced input: naive CD4+ T cells sorted from blood. Subset denoted: CD45RA+ positively selected. J is TRBJ2-1 and V is TRBV7-2; tentatively, D is TRBD1 (6 bases). The CDR3 DNA reads TGTGCCAGCAGCCAAAGGGGGAATCGGTTCTTC. Its protein is CASSQRGNRFF.